Listed below are T cell receptor beta chains from one sample, sequenced in a study of cytomegalovirus exposure and HLA in healthy donors. Sequenced by immunoSEQ multiplex PCR; TCRdb stores in-frame clones only, minus some. In the table there are over 140,000 clones, roughly 79% of which are singletons. Source material: PBMCs. The source of these receptors is a man under 40 in good health and CMV-seropositive. Both conserved end residues are part of each CDR3. The D gene is left open where the match is weak. For some rows the clone size is stated as once, few or many, or as a class when expanded; others skip it.

clone_size	v_call	d_call	j_call	cdr3_aa	cdr3_nt
-	TRBV6-5	-	TRBJ1-2	CASSSPSYGGNGYTF	TGTGCCAGCAGCTCTCCTTCTTATGGGGGGAATGGCTACACCTTC
-	TRBV18	-	TRBJ2-3	CASSSQTASTDTQYF	TGTGCCAGCTCATCCCAGACAGCCAGCACAGATACGCAGTATTTT
-	TRBV28	TRBD1	TRBJ2-5	CASSGVGTGGQETQYF	TGTGCCAGCAGCGGGGTTGGGACAGGGGGCCAAGAGACCCAGTACTTC
many	TRBV6-1	-	TRBJ1-5	CASSEQGAGNQPQHF	TGTGCCAGCAGTGAACAGGGTGCGGGCAATCAGCCCCAGCATTTT
-	TRBV28	-	TRBJ2-7	CASTSGGYTYEQYF	TGTGCCAGCACCTCGGGCGGGTATACCTACGAGCAGTACTTC
-	TRBV2	-	TRBJ1-1	CASTRQFGYTEAFF	TGTGCCAGCACCAGACAGTTTGGGTACACTGAAGCTTTCTTT
-	TRBV19	TRBD1	TRBJ2-3	CASRARDRGRDTQYF	TGTGCCAGTAGGGCCCGGGACAGGGGGCGGGATACGCAGTATTTT
-	TRBV6-5	-	TRBJ1-2	CASSGLGQGNYGYTF	TGTGCCAGCAGTGGTCTCGGGCAGGGGAACTATGGCTACACCTTC
-	TRBV18	TRBD2	TRBJ2-1	CASSPQTGGNEQFF	TGTGCCAGCTCACCACAGACGGGGGGCAATGAGCAGTTCTTC
-	TRBV11-3	-	TRBJ2-7	CASSSNSYEEQYF	TGTGCCAGCAGCTCTAACAGCTACGAGGAGCAGTACTTC
-	TRBV2	TRBD1	TRBJ1-5	CASSGGQGRNNQPQHF	TGTGCCAGCAGTGGCGGACAGGGAAGGAACAATCAGCCCCAGCATTTT
-	TRBV28	TRBD1	TRBJ1-4	CASTITGGIVTGNEKLFF	TGTGCCAGCACGATAACAGGGGGAATTGTTACCGGTAATGAAAAACTGTTTTTT
-	TRBV27	-	TRBJ2-3	CASSLLQGDTQYF	TGTGCCAGCAGTTTACTACAGGGAGATACGCAGTATTTT
once	TRBV5-6	TRBD2	TRBJ2-1	CASSLIVGSERGAQFF	TGTGCCAGCAGCTTGATTGTGGGGTCGGAGCGGGGGGCGCAGTTCTTC
-	TRBV28	-	TRBJ2-3	CASSLGGTGGDTQYF	TGTGCCAGCAGTTTGGGGGGAACAGGAGGGGATACGCAGTATTTT
-	TRBV27	-	TRBJ1-5	CASRAVYNQPQHF	TGTGCCAGCAGGGCAGTATACAATCAGCCCCAGCATTTT
-	TRBV19	TRBD1	TRBJ1-5	CASNPKGAQPQHF	TGTGCCAGTAACCCAAAGGGGGCTCAGCCCCAGCATTTT
-	TRBV13	-	TRBJ1-2	CASSLGPESGYTF	TGTGCCAGCAGCTTAGGTCCGGAGAGTGGCTACACCTTC
-	TRBV19	-	TRBJ1-2	CASRPGQGNYGYTF	TGTGCCAGTAGACCCGGGCAGGGGAACTATGGCTACACCTTC
-	TRBV19	TRBD2	TRBJ2-3	CASSIEGTSVRSTQYF	TGTGCCAGTAGTATAGAGGGGACTAGCGTCAGATCTACGCAGTATTTT
many	TRBV12-5	-	TRBJ1-2	CASGPSYDLGGYTF	TGTGCTAGTGGTCCTAGTTACGACCTCGGTGGCTACACCTTC
-	TRBV30	TRBD2	TRBJ2-3	CAWLERGSTDTQYF	TGTGCCTGGCTGGAGCGGGGGAGCACAGATACGCAGTATTTT
once	TRBV2	TRBD2	TRBJ2-7	CASLPGLAGVRSSEQYF	TGTGCCAGCCTTCCGGGACTAGCGGGAGTTCGGAGTTCCGAGCAGTACTTC
-	TRBV29-1	-	TRBJ1-3	CSVALNSGNTIYF	TGCAGCGTTGCTCTAAACTCTGGAAACACCATATATTTT
-	TRBV4-2	-	TRBJ2-1	CASSQVSGVDEQFF	TGTGCCAGCAGCCAAGTATCCGGGGTGGATGAGCAGTTCTTC
-	TRBV9	-	TRBJ1-5	CASIHTGGGHQPQHF	TGTGCCAGCATCCATACGGGGGGGGGACATCAGCCCCAGCATTTT
-	TRBV7-9	TRBD1	TRBJ1-2	CASAGQGAWGYTF	TGTGCCAGCGCGGGACAGGGGGCTTGGGGCTACACCTTC
-	TRBV11-2	-	TRBJ1-3	CASSLGGKAGNTIYF	TGTGCCAGCAGCTTAGGAGGGAAAGCTGGAAACACCATATATTTT
-	TRBV28	-	TRBJ1-1	CASTKTGNTEAFF	TGTGCCAGCACCAAAACAGGTAACACTGAAGCTTTCTTT
few	TRBV30	TRBD2	TRBJ2-2	CAWRGLAEPTGELFF	TGTGCCTGGAGGGGACTAGCGGAGCCTACCGGGGAGCTGTTTTTT
-	TRBV6-5	-	TRBJ2-1	CASSYTDSSKEQFF	TGTGCCAGCAGTTACACGGACAGCTCTAAGGAGCAGTTCTTC
-	TRBV27	-	TRBJ1-2	CASSFGGQSYGYTF	TGTGCCAGCAGTTTCGGCGGACAGTCTTATGGCTACACCTTC